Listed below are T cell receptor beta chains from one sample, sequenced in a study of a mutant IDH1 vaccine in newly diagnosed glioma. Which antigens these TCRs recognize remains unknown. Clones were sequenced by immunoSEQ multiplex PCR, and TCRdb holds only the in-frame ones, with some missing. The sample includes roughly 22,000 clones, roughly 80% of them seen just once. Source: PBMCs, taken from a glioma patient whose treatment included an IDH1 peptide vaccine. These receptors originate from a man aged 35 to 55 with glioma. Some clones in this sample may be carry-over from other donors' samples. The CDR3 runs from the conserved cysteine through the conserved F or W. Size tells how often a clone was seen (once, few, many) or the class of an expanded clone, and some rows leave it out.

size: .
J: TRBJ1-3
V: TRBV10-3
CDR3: CAIAATTILRNTIYF

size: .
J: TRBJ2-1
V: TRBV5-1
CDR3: CASSLGQGANNEQFF

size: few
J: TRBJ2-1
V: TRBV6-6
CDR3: CASSYSTHNEQFF

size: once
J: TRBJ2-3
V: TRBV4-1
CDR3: CASSQEKLAGRTDTQYF

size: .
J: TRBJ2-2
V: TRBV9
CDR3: CASSRLAGELFF

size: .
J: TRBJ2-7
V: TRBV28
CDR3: CASRTDSYEQYF

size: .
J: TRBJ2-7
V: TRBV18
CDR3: CASSPARNEQYF

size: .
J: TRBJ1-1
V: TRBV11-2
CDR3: CASSKSGRTEAFF

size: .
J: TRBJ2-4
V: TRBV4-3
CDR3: CASSSKGAQNIQYF

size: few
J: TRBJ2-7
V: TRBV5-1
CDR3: CASSPEPGRYEQYF

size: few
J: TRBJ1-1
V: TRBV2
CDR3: CASSTARVNTEAFF

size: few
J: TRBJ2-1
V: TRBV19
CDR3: CASSILVATYNEQFF

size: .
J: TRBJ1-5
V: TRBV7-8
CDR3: CASSLHRRHSNQPQHF

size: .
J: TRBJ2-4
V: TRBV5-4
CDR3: CASSKGLASIQYF

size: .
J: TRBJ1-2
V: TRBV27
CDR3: CASSLAWGTNYGYTF

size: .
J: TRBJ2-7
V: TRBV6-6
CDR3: CASSPGTRHYEQYF

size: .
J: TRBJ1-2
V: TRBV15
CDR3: CATSRGQGEFQGYTF

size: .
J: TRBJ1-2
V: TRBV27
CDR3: CASRRGLNYGYTF

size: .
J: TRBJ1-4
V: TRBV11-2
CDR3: CASSSRVGGNEKLFF

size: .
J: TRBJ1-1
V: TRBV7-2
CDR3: CASSYRAGMGSNTEAFF

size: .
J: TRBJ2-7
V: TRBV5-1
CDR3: CASSLYGGTDEQYF

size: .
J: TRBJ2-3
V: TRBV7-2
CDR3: CASSHSGTPGLTDTQYF

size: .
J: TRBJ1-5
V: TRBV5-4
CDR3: CASSPSPGGNQPQHF

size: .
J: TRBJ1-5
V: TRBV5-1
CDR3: CASSLATGGGQPQHF

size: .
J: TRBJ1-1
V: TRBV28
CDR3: CASRQGALSEAFF

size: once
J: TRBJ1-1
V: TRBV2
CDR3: CASSVAGYTEAFF

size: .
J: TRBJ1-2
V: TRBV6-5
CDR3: CASRPLGGGGGYTF

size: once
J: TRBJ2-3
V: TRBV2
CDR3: CASGQGPDTQYF

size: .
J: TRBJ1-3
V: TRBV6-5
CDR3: CASRLRDSSGNTIYF

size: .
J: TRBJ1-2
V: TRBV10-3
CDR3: CAISDARTANYGYTF

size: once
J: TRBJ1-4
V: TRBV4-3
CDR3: CASSQELASNEKLFF

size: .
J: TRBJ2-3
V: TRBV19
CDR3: CASRPAGSTDTQYF

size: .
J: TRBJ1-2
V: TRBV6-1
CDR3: CASSFGTGNPYGYTF

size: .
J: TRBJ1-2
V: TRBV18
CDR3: CASSPQGSPSRDYTF

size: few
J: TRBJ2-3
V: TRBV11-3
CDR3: CASSFHTDTQYF

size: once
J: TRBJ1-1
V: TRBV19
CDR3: CASSMAWGTEAFF

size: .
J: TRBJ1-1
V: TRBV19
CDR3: CASGTSGVSTEAFF

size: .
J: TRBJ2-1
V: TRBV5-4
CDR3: CASSLDRAGLRNEQFF

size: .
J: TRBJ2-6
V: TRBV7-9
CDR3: CASSFLSTGGAGANVLTF

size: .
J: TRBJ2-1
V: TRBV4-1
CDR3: CASSQKIFSSYNEQFF

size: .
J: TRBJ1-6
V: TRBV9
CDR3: CASSAQTGGDSPLHF

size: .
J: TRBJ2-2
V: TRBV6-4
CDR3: CASSELPGEGTGELFF

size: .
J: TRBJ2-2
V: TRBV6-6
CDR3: CASCGGVNTGELFF

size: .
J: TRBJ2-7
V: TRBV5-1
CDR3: CASSQDRAAQYF

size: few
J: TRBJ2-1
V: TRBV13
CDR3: CASSSTGTSGGARDEQFF

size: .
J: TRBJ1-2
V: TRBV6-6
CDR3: CASSYSSGANYGYTF

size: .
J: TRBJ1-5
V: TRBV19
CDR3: CASSLGQPQHF

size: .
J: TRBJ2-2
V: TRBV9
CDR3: CASAPGPNTGELFF

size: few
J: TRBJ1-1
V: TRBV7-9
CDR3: CASSLAFRVTEAFF

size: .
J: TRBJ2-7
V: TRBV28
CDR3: CASSSKGQGKPYEQYF